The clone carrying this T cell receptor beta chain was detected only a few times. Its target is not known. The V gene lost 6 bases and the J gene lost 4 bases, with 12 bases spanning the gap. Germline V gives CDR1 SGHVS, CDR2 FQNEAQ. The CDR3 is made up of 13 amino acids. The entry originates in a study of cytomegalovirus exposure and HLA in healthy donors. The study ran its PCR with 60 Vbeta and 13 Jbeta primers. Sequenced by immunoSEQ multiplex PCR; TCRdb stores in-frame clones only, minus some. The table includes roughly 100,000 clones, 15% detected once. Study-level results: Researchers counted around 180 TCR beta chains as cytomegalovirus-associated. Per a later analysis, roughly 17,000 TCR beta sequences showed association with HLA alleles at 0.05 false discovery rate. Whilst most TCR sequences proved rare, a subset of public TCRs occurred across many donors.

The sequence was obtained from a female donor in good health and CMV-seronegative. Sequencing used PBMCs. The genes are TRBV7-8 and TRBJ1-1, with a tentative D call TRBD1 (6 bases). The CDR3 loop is CASSKGGSTEAFF. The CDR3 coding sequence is TGTGCCAGCAGTAAAGGGGGTTCCACTGAAGCTTTCTTT.